This TCR beta chain stems from a study of shared clonotypes between healthy human individuals. Assay: immunoSEQ multiplex PCR; the TCRdb copy retains only in-frame clones and omits some. The table lists about 380,000 clones, about 96% of them singletons. Per germline, CDR1 MNHEY and CDR2 SMNVEV (reference sequence). The CDR3 is made up of 16 amino acids. V dropped 3 bases and J dropped 7; count of bases not matched to a gene: 5. V is TRBV27 and J is TRBJ2-1, with TRBD2 matching over 14 bases. The source of this sequence is a man aged 25 to 40 in good health. Sequencing was done on a sample of memory CD8+ T cells sorted from blood. The subset denotes: CD45RO+ cells pooled with CCR7-negative TemRA cells. CDR3 loop: CASSFRLAGGPNEQFF. For the CDR3, the DNA is TGTGCCAGCAGTTTCCGACTAGCGGGAGGGCCGAATGAGCAGTTCTTC.